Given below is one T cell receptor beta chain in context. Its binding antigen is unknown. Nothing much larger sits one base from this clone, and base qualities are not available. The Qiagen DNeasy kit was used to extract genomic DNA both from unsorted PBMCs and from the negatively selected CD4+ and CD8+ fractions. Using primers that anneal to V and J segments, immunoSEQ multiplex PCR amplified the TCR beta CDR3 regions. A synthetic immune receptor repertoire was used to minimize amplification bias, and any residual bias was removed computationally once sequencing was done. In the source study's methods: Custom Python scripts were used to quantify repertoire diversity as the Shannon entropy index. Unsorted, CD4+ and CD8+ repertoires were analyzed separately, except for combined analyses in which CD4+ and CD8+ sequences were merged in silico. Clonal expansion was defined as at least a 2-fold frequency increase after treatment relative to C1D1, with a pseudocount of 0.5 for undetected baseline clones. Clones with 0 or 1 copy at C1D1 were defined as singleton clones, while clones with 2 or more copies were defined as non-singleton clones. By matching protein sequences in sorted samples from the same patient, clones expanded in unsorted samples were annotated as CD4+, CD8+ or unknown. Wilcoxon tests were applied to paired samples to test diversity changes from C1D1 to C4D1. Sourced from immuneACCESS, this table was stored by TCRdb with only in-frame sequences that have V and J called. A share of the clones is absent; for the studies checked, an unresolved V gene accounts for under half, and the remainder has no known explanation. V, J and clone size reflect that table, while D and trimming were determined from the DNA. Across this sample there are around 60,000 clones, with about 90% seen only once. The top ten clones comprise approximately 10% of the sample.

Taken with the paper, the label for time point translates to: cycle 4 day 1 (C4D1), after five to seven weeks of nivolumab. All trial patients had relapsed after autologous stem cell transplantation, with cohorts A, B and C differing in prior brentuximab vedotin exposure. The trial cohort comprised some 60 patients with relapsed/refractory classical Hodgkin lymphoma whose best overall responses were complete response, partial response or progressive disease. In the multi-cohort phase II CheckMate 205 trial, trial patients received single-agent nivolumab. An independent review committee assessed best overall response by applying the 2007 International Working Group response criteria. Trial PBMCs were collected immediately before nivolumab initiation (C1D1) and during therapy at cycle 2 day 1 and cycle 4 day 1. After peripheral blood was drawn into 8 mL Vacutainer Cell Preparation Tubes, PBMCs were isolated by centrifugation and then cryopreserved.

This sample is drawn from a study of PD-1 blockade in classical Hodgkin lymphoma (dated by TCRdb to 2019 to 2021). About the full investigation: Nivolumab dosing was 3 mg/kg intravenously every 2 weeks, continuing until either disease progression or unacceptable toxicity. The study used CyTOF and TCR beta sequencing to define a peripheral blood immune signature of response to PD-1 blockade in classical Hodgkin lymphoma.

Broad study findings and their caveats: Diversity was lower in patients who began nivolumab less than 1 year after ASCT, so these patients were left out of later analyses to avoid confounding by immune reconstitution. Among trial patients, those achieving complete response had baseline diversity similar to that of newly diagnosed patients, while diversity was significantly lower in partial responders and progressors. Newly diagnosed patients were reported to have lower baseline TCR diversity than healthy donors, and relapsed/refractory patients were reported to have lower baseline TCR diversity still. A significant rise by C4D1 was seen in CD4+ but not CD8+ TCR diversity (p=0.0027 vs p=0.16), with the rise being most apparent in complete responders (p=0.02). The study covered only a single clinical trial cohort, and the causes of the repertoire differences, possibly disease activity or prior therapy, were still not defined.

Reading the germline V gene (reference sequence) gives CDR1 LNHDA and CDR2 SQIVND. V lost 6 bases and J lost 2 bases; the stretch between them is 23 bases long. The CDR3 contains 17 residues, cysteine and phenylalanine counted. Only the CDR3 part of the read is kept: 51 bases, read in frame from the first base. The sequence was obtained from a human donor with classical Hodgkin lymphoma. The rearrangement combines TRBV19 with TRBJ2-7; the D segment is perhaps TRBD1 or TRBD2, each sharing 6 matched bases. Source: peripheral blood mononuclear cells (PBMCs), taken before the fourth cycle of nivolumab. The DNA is TGTGCCAGTAGCCGGGACGCCCTTGGGGGGCTTGCCTACGAGCAGTACTTC. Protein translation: CASSRDALGGLAYEQYF. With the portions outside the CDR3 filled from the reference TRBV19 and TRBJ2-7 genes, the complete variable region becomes DGGITQSPKYLFRKEGQNVTLSCEQNLNHDAMYWYRQDPGQGLRLIYYSQIVNDFQKGDIAEGYSVSREKKESFPLTVTSAQKNPTAFYLCASSRDALGGLAYEQYFGPGTRLTVT.